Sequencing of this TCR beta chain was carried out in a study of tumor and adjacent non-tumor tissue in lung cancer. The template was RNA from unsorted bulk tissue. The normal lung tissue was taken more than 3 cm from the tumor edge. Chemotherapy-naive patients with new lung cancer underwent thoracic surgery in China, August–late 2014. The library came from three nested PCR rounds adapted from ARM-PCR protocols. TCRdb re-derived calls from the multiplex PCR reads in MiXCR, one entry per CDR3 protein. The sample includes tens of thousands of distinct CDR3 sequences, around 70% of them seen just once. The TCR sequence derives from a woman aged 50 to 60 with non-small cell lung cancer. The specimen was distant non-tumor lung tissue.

The CDR3 nucleotides are TGTGCCAGCAGCCGGCCCGGGCCCCAGCATTTT. This translates into CASSRPGPQHF. This chain uses TRBV28 with TRBJ1-5; D call uncertain. Germline CDR1 is MDHEN and CDR2 is SYDVKM. CDR3 length: 11 residues. Trimming took 6 bases from V and 9 from J, leaving 9 bases between them.